Shown below are 9 T cell receptor beta chains from a single sample sequenced in a study of CD8 T cells in Susac syndrome. A quantity of about 0.5 to 1 ug RNA underwent reverse transcription using random hexamers. Each CDR3 protein gets one entry after TCRdb re-called the immunoSEQ multiplex PCR reads with MiXCR. Of approximately 120,000 distinct CDR3 sequences detected, 85% to 95% appear once; the ten largest clones hold approximately 0.11%. Sequencing was carried out using CD8+ T cells from PBMCs. These receptors all stem from a human donor in good health.

V usage is TRBV30 and J usage is TRBJ1-5, with 9 bases aligning to TRBD1. Germline assignment: CDR1 GTSNPN and CDR2 SVGIG (reference sequence). The V and J ends lost 5 bases and 0 bases, in that order; junction bases with no gene match: 2. The CDR3 covers 14 residues. CDR3 in amino acids: CAWWDRVSNQPQHF. The CDR3 DNA reads TGTGCCTGGTGGGACAGGGTTAGCAATCAGCCCCAGCATTTT.

The CDR3 region is CASSEVGPSYGYTF. CDR3 coding DNA: TGTGCCAGCAGTGAAGTTGGACCATCCTATGGCTACACCTTC. V usage is TRBV2 and J usage is TRBJ1-2; D is unclear. Trimming removed 1 base at V and 4 bases at J, with 10 bases between. Germline V lookup: CDR1 SNHLY, CDR2 FYNNEI. The CDR3 loop spans 14 amino acids.

J is TRBJ2-7 and V is TRBV7-9; 7 bases are shared with TRBD2. CDR1 is SEHNR and CDR2 is FQNEAQ in the germline V gene (reference sequence). CDR3 length: 10 residues. V was clipped by 8 bases and J by 7 bases; unmatched bases: 2. CDR3 bases: TGTGCCAGCGCCGGGGGGGAGCAGTACTTC. It yields the protein CASAGGEQYF.

The genes are TRBV5-1 and TRBJ2-2; TRBD1 agrees at 7 bases. This CDR3 has 15 amino acids. Germline V gene sequence: CDR1 SGHRS, CDR2 YFSETQ. V was pared by 8 bases and J by 1 base, with 8 bases of the junction left unmatched. CDR3 loop: CASGPGQLNTGELFF. The CDR3 nucleotides read TGCGCCAGTGGGCCGGGACAGCTGAACACCGGGGAGCTGTTTTTT.

This clonotype was detected only once. The rearrangement joins TRBV10-3 to TRBJ2-2; D may be TRBD1 or TRBD2 (5 bases each). The CDR3 covers 13 residues. Germline values: CDR1 ENHRY, CDR2 SYGVKD. Trimming removed 8 bases from V and 2 bases from J, with 9 bases in between. The CDR3 DNA is TGTGCCATCTGGGACGATAACACCGGGGAGCTGTTTTTT. This gives the protein CAIWDDNTGELFF.

The rearrangement joins TRBV5-1 to TRBJ1-1; tentative D call: TRBD1 (5 bases). Trimming took 4 bases from V and 11 from J, leaving 15 bases between them. The CDR3 has 12 amino acids. Germline V lookup: CDR1 SGHRS, CDR2 YFSETQ. The DNA of the CDR3 is TGCGCCAGCAGCGGGACCGGGGCTGGGGCTTTCTTT. Its translation is CASSGTGAGAFF.

The genes are TRBV2 and TRBJ2-1, with 11 bases lining up with TRBD1. The CDR3 spans 14 residues. Germline V gene lookup returns CDR1 SNHLY and CDR2 FYNNEI. V lost 8 bases and J lost 6; bases outside the gene matches: 6. CDR3 region: CASEGQGAVNEQFF. In DNA form, the CDR3 reads TGTGCCAGCGAAGGACAGGGGGCGGTCAATGAGCAGTTCTTC.

This chain links TRBV4-1 with TRBJ2-1, with 8 nucleotides matching TRBD2. This CDR3 comprises 16 residues. Germline V gene sequence: CDR1 MGHRA, CDR2 YSYEKL. Unmatched junction bases numbered 11, after V lost 0 bases and J lost 10 bases. CDR3 amino acids: CASSQDSSGSIGEQFF. The CDR3, as DNA: TGCGCCAGCAGCCAAGATTCAAGCGGGAGCATCGGGGAGCAGTTCTTC.

CDR3 in DNA: TGTGCCAGCAGTGAATGGGATCAGCCCCAGCATTTT. Its protein product is CASSEWDQPQHF. The chain joins TRBV25-1 to TRBJ1-5; no clear D. The CDR3 is made up of 12 amino acids. Germline-derived CDR1 and CDR2 are MGHDK and SYGVNS. Trimming pared 1 base from V and 5 bases from J, leaving 3 bases between.